Presented here are 8 T cell receptor beta chains from one specimen sequenced in a study of control samples from healthy donors and cancer patients. The repertoire was sequenced with immunoSEQ multiplex PCR; TCRdb's copy has only in-frame clones and lacks some. This sample has about 130,000 clones, with 80% to 95% found just once. Sequences were obtained from blood. The receptors shown here come from a young man in good health.

The chain is built from TRBV3-1 (or the pseudogene TRBV3-2) and TRBJ2-7; D gene ambiguous. The V and J ends lost 0 bases and 6 bases respectively, with 6 bases between them. Germline assignment: CDR1 LGHDT and CDR2 YNNKEL (reference sequence). The CDR3 runs 12 residues. The chain's CDR3 is CASSQDGREQYF. In nucleotides, the CDR3 is TGTGCCAGCAGCCAAGACGGCCGCGAGCAGTACTTC.

The rearrangement joins TRBV5-5 to TRBJ1-2; TRBD1 aligns across 10 bases. The germline V gene has CDR1 SGHKS and CDR2 YYEKEE (reference sequence). Trimming cost V 4 bases and J 4 bases; bases outside gene matches: 4. The CDR3 spans 14 residues. In DNA, the CDR3 is TGTGCCAGCAGCATGGGACAGGGGACCTATGGCTACACCTTC. Translating gives CASSMGQGTYGYTF.

This clone was detected only a few times. The gene calls are TRBV6-1 and TRBJ2-6; D gene unclear. The CDR3 is made up of 15 amino acids. CDR1 is MNHNS and CDR2 is SASEGT in the germline V gene. The V end was cut by 2 bases, the J end by 2 bases, with 7 bases between. The CDR3 DNA sequence: TGTGCCAGCAGTGAAACGGGTACTGGGGCCAACGTCCTGACTTTC. Amino acid sequence: CASSETGTGANVLTF.

The chain is built from TRBV10-3 and TRBJ1-3; 7 bases align to TRBD1. Germline CDR1 reads ENHRY; CDR2 reads SYGVKD. CDR3 length: 14 residues. The V and J ends lost 3 bases and 5 bases, in that order; junction bases with no gene match: 4. The CDR3 bases are TGTGCCATCAGTGAAACAGGGGCAAGAAACACCATATATTTT. Amino acids: CAISETGARNTIYF.

The gene calls are TRBV7-9 and TRBJ1-5, with D unclear. Trimming shortened V by 6 bases and J by 3 bases, and 12 bases separated the two germline ends. The V gene's germline CDR1 is SEHNR and CDR2 FQNEAQ (reference sequence). CDR3 size: 14 residues. The CDR3 sequence: CASRGKGPNQPQHF. The CDR3 bases are TGTGCCAGCAGGGGTAAGGGTCCCAATCAGCCCCAGCATTTT.

The rearrangement links TRBV15 to TRBJ2-7; D unclear. Trimming took 0 bases from V and 4 from J, leaving 7 bases between them. Per germline, CDR1 LNHNV and CDR2 YYDKDF (reference sequence). CDR3 size: 13 residues. The CDR3 loop reads CATSRDRLYEQYF. The CDR3 DNA reads TGTGCCACCAGCAGAGATCGACTGTACGAGCAGTACTTC.

CDR3 sequence: CASSLGQTGGVEKLFF. As DNA, the CDR3 is TGTGCCAGCAGCTTAGGTCAGACCGGCGGGGTTGAAAAACTGTTTTTT. This chain connects TRBV7-9 to TRBJ1-4; D is undetermined. This CDR3 contains 16 residues. Germline CDR1 SEHNR, CDR2 FQNEAQ (reference sequence). Trimming pared 1 base from V and 7 bases from J, leaving 16 bases between.

V gene TRBV2 combines with J gene TRBJ2-2; perhaps TRBD1 as D (6 bases). The V gene's germline CDR1 is SNHLY and CDR2 FYNNEI. V was pared by 6 bases and J by 3 bases, with 11 bases between. CDR3 length: 14 amino acids. CDR3 coding DNA: TGTGCCAGCAGGATACAGGGTTACACCGGGGAGCTGTTTTTT. It is translated as CASRIQGYTGELFF.